The present entry profiles one T cell receptor (beta chain) with its context. PCR used 60 Vbeta primers and 13 Jbeta primers. The table came from immunoSEQ multiplex PCR; TCRdb's copy has only in-frame clones and leaves some out. The profile shows approximately 150,000 clones, 84% of them singletons. Per germline, CDR1 SGDLS and CDR2 YYNGEE. The length of the CDR3 is 15 residues. The V gene end was trimmed by 3 bases and the J gene end by 3 bases; junction bases not matched to a gene: 6. The sample originates from a study of cytomegalovirus exposure and HLA in healthy donors. The receptor was derived from a girl between 10 and 17 years old in good health and CMV-seropositive. This chain links TRBV9 with TRBJ2-4; 7 nucleotides align to TRBD1. Sample: PBMCs. CDR3 nucleotides: TGTGCCAGCAGCGCTGGCGGACAGGTCAAAAACATTCAGTACTTC. It codes for CASSAGGQVKNIQYF.